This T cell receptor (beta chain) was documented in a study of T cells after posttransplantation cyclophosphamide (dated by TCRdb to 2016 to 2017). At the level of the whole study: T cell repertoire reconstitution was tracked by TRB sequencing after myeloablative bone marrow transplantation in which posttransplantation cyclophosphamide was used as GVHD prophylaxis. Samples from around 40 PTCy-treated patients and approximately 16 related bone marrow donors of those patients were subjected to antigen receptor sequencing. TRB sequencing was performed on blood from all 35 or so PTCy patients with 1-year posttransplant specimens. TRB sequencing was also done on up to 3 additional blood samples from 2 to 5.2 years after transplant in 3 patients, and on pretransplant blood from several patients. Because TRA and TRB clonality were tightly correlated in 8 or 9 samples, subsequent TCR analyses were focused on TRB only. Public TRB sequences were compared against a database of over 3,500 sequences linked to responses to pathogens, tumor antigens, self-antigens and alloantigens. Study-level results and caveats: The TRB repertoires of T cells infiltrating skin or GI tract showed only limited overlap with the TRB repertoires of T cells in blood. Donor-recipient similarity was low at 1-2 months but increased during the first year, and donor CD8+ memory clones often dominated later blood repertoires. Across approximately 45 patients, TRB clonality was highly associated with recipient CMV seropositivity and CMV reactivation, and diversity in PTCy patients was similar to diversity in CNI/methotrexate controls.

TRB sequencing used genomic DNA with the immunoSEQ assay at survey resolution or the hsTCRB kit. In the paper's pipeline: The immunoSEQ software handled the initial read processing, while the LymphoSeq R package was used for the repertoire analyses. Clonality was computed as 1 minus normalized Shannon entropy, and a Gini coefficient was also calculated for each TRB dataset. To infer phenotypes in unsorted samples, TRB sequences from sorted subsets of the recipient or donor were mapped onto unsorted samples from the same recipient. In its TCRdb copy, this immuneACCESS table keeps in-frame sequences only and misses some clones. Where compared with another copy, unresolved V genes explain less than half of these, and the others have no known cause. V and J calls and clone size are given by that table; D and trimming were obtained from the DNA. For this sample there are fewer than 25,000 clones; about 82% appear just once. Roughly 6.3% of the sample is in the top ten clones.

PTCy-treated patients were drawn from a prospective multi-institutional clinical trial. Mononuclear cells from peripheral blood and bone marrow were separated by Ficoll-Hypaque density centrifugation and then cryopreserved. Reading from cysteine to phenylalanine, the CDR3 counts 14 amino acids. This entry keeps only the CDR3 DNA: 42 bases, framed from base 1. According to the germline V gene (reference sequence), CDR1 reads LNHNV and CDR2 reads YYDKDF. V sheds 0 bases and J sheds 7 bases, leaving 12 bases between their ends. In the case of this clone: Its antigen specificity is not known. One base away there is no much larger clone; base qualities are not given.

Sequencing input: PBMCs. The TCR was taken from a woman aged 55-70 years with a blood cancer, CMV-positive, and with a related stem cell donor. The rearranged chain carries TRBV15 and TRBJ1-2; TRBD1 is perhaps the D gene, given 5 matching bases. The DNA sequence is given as TGTGCCACCAGCAGAGAGTCCGGGGGAGGTGGCTACACCTTC. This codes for CATSRESGGGGYTF.